One sample yielded the 32 T cell receptor beta chains listed below, sequenced in a study of blood T cell repertoires in COVID-19. Measured with immunoSEQ multiplex PCR; TCRdb has only the in-frame clones, and not every one. The profile shows over 300,000 clones, 88% of them singletons. The sequencing input was PBMCs or T cells enriched from blood (not recorded which). The source of these receptors is a woman aged 25-40 years with acute COVID-19.

The chain recombines TRBV9 with TRBJ2-6, with D tentatively TRBD2 (5 bases). The CDR3 is 18 amino acids. The V end was cut by 4 bases, the J end by 0 bases, with 17 bases between. Germline CDR1 and CDR2: SGDLS and YYNGEE. The CDR3: CASSSSTGVNSGANVLTF. In nucleotides, the CDR3 is TGTGCCAGCAGCTCATCGACCGGGGTTAACTCTGGGGCCAACGTCCTGACTTTC.

The CDR3 bases are TGTGCCAGCAGCGTCAGGGGCGGCTATGGCTACACCTTC. Its translation: CASSVRGGYGYTF. The chain is built from TRBV7-3 and TRBJ1-2, with a weak D call TRBD1 (6 bases). From germline, CDR1 is SGHTA and CDR2 FQGTGA. The V and J ends lost 5 bases and 4 bases respectively, with 11 bases between them. CDR3 length equals 13 residues.

The chain employs TRBV6-5 and TRBJ2-1, with D hard to call. This CDR3 spans 14 amino acids. V was pared by 9 bases and J by 3 bases, with 15 bases between. Per the germline V gene, CDR1 is MNHEY and CDR2 is SVGAGI. CDR3 coding DNA: TGTGCCAGTTCTACGGGTCGGCTCTACAATGAGCAGTTCTTC. This codes for CASSTGRLYNEQFF.

This clone was found once. J is TRBJ2-7 and V is TRBV27; D is possibly TRBD2 (6 bases). V lost 0 bases to trimming and J lost 6 bases, with 12 bases between them. This CDR3 comprises 14 residues. Per the germline V gene, CDR1 is MNHEY and CDR2 is SMNVEV (reference sequence). The CDR3 reads CASSLSGMGGEQYF. The CDR3 bases are TGTGCCAGCAGTTTATCGGGGATGGGGGGCGAGCAGTACTTC.

The chain combines TRBV7-9 with TRBJ1-2; tentative D call: TRBD1 (5 bases). The CDR3 has 14 residues. The V and J ends lost 4 bases and 0 bases respectively, with 9 bases between them. CDR1 and CDR2 (germline): SEHNR, FQNEAQ (reference sequence). The CDR3 region is CASSWGGTNYGYTF. In DNA, the CDR3 is TGTGCCAGCAGCTGGGGGGGAACTAACTATGGCTACACCTTC.

This sequence joins TRBV6-6 and TRBJ1-1, with D maybe TRBD1 (5 bases). Looked up from germline, CDR1 is MNHNY and CDR2 is SVGAGI (reference sequence). With 2 bases removed from V and 1 base from J, the gap between germline ends came to 11 bases. The CDR3 is 15 residues long. The CDR3 sequence is CASSYRAGSNTEAFF. The DNA for the CDR3 is TGTGCCAGCAGTTACCGGGCAGGGTCGAACACTGAAGCTTTCTTT.

The V call is TRBV7-9, the J call TRBJ1-2; D is undetermined. The CDR3 length is 13 residues. Germline V gene lookup returns CDR1 SEHNR and CDR2 FQNEAQ (reference sequence). Trimming cost V 1 base and J 7 bases, with 10 bases left between them. The CDR3 DNA reads as TGTGCCAGCAGCTTAGAATCGGAGAGTGGCTACACCTTC. Translated: CASSLESESGYTF.

The chain links TRBV20-1 to TRBJ2-1; 9 nucleotides agree with TRBD1. The CDR3 runs to 15 residues. Germline-derived CDR1 and CDR2 are DFQATT and SNEGSKA (reference sequence). V trimming: 3 bases; J trimming: 8 bases; junction bases outside the gene matches: 11. The CDR3 sequence: CSASPGTGIGDEQFF. The CDR3 DNA sequence: TGCAGTGCTAGTCCCGGGACAGGGATTGGGGATGAGCAGTTCTTC.

The rearrangement uses TRBV29-1 and TRBJ2-7, with D perhaps matching TRBD2 (6 bases). The germline V gene encodes CDR1 SQVTM and CDR2 ANQGSEA. V was trimmed by 6 bases and J by 2 bases, leaving 11 bases between them. The CDR3 runs to 12 residues. CDR3 in amino acids: CSVGTSTYEQYF. CDR3 nucleotides: TGCAGCGTAGGGACTTCTACCTACGAGCAGTACTTC.

The J gene is TRBJ1-6, the V gene TRBV27; no firm D call. CDR3 length: 13 amino acids. V lost 4 bases and J lost 10, with 11 bases in between. Germline V gene lookup returns CDR1 MNHEY and CDR2 SMNVEV (reference sequence). The CDR3 sequence is CASSWQERSPLHF. The CDR3 DNA follows: TGTGCCAGCAGTTGGCAGGAGCGGTCACCCCTCCACTTT.

The rearrangement joins TRBV7-8 to TRBJ1-2; perhaps TRBD1 as D (5 bases). V was shortened by 4 bases and J by 8 bases, with 11 bases between the two germline ends. The germline CDR1 and CDR2 sequences are SGHVS and FQNEAQ. The CDR3 runs to 12 residues. The CDR3 spells CASSWGGEGYTF. In nucleotides, the CDR3 is TGTGCCAGCAGCTGGGGCGGGGAAGGCTACACCTTC.

As for this clone: At one of its ends the junction is not consistent with the germline gene, which may arise from a read error. The chain recombines TRBV3-1 (or the pseudogene TRBV3-2) with TRBJ2-7; D gene unclear. This CDR3 contains 13 residues. Germline-derived CDR1 and CDR2 are LGHDT and YNNKEL (reference sequence). CDR3 amino acids: CASSQDPAGSIRF. CDR3 DNA: TGTGCCAGCAGCCAAGATCCGGCAGGCTCTATTCGCTTC.

Written as DNA, the CDR3 is TGTGCCAGCAGCCGGACAGGGGGGACACCTGTGGGCAATGAGCAGTTCTTC. This sequence encodes CASSRTGGTPVGNEQFF. This sequence joins TRBV2 and TRBJ2-1, with 10 bases fitting TRBD1. The CDR3 sequence is 17 residues long. The junction had 14 bases not matched to a gene; V was cut back by 6 bases and J by 6 bases. CDR1 and CDR2 from the germline V gene are SNHLY and FYNNEI.

The chain employs TRBV21-1 and TRBJ1-6; the tabulated D call, TRBD1, remains unverified against the DNA. TRBV21-1 is deemed a pseudogene. The CDR3 runs to 19 residues. In nucleotides, the CDR3 is TGTGCCAGCAGCAAAGAGACAGGGATGAGCCGCTCCTATAATTCACCCCTCCACTTT. Protein product: CASSKETGMSRSYNSPLHF.

The chain uses TRBV19 and TRBJ1-5; the D is unclear. V was cut by 3 bases and J by 0 bases, with 9 bases left in between. Germline values: CDR1 LNHDA, CDR2 SQIVND (reference sequence). The CDR3 is 15 residues long. This CDR3 is CASSIATTSNQPQHF. The CDR3 bases are TGTGCCAGTAGTATCGCGACAACTAGCAATCAGCCCCAGCATTTT.

A few counts support this clone. This rearrangement joins TRBV5-1 to TRBJ1-3; 8 positions agree with TRBD1. V trimming: 4 bases; J trimming: 4 bases; junction bases outside the gene matches: 7. The CDR3 covers 15 residues. The germline CDR1 and CDR2 sequences are SGHRS and YFSETQ. The CDR3 loop is CASSPGQGFGNTIYF. CDR3 bases: TGCGCCAGCAGCCCCGGACAGGGATTCGGAAACACCATATATTTT.

This rearrangement joins TRBV10-1 to TRBJ2-1; TRBD2 agrees at 9 bases. The CDR3 has 15 residues. Germline CDR1 WNHNN, CDR2 SYGVQD (reference sequence). The V segment lost 4 bases and the J segment 3 bases; nucleotides outside the gene matches: 4. The CDR3 region is CASSGGAGGYNEQFF. The CDR3 nucleotides read TGCGCCAGCAGTGGAGGAGCGGGGGGCTACAATGAGCAGTTCTTC.

There are a few counts of this clone. The chain carries TRBV9 and TRBJ1-2; D is unresolved. The CDR3 covers 15 residues. V lost 3 bases to trimming and J lost 2 bases, with 14 bases between them. Looked up from germline, CDR1 is SGDLS and CDR2 is YYNGEE. CDR3 nucleotide sequence: TGTGCCAGCAGCGCTAGAAATCCGAGCAACTATGGCTACACCTTC. This gives the protein CASSARNPSNYGYTF.

V gene TRBV12-3 or TRBV12-4 combines with J gene TRBJ1-4; no clear D. The CDR3 has 12 residues. Trimming cost V 3 bases and J 5 bases, with 4 bases left between them. The CDR3 loop is CASSFQNEKLFF. CDR3 nucleotide sequence: TGTGCCAGCAGTTTTCAGAATGAAAAACTGTTTTTT.

This clone has just a few counts. The chain has TRBV15 and TRBJ1-1, with 8 bases identical to TRBD1. Trimming took 2 bases from V and 1 from J; bases not matched to a gene: 3. The CDR3 extends over 15 amino acids. Germline CDR1 LNHNV, CDR2 YYDKDF (reference sequence). The CDR3 reads CATSRRTGQNTEAFF. In DNA form, the CDR3 reads TGTGCCACCAGCAGACGGACAGGGCAGAACACTGAAGCTTTCTTT.

V and J are TRBV6-2 or TRBV6-3 and TRBJ1-6, with 9 bases lining up with TRBD1. There are 14 residues in the CDR3. Germline values: CDR1 MNHEY, CDR2 SVGEGT. The junction had 3 bases not matched to a gene; V was cut back by 6 bases and J by 6 bases. DNA for the CDR3: TGTGCCAGCAGCCAGGGACAGGGTAATTCACCCCTCCACTTT. It is translated as CASSQGQGNSPLHF.

The chain links TRBV9 to TRBJ2-2; 11 nucleotides align to TRBD2. This CDR3 has 16 residues. Germline assignment: CDR1 SGDLS and CDR2 YYNGEE. The V gene end was trimmed by 5 bases and the J gene end by 3 bases; junction bases not matched to a gene: 6. The CDR3 DNA sequence: TGTGCCAGCAGTAATCCTAGCGGGGGGTACACCGGGGAGCTGTTTTTT. Protein sequence: CASSNPSGGYTGELFF.

V and J are TRBV24-1 and TRBJ2-1; D may be TRBD2 (5 bases). The CDR3 loop spans 14 amino acids. The ends were cut back, 4 bases at V and 8 bases at J, with 14 bases in the middle. Germline values: CDR1 KGHDR, CDR2 SFDVKD. CDR3 sequence (DNA): TGTGCCACCAGTGAGTTGGACTCAGTTGATGAGCAGTTCTTC. Its protein is CATSELDSVDEQFF.

The chain carries TRBV11-2 and TRBJ2-2; 8 nucleotides align to TRBD1. V was clipped by 8 bases and J by 6 bases; unmatched bases: 17. Per germline, CDR1 SGHAT and CDR2 FQNNGV. The CDR3 runs to 17 residues. DNA for the CDR3: TGTGCCAGCCAGGGGGCGGTGGGCAGGGTGACGTCCGGGGAGCTGTTTTTT. Its translation: CASQGAVGRVTSGELFF. The entire variable domain, with the rest obtained from reference TRBV11-2 and TRBJ2-2, is as follows: EAGVAQSPRYKIIEKRQSVAFWCNPISGHATLYWYQQILGQGPKLLIQFQNNGVVDDSQLPKDRFSAERLKGVDSTLKIQPAKLEDSAVYLCASQGAVGRVTSGELFFGEGSRLTVL.

CDR3 residues: CASSQDLGQGAEEQFF. The CDR3 nucleotides are TGCGCCAGCAGCCAAGATTTGGGACAGGGGGCCGAGGAGCAGTTCTTC. The chain couples TRBV4-3 to TRBJ2-1, with 12 bases that match TRBD1. The CDR3 runs to 16 residues. The trim removed 0 bases at V and 10 bases at J, leaving 7 bases unmatched. Per the germline V gene, CDR1 is LGHNA and CDR2 is YSLEER.

The chain employs TRBV24-1 and TRBJ1-1; D might be TRBD1 (6 bases). Germline V gives CDR1 KGHDR, CDR2 SFDVKD. The CDR3 spans 15 residues. V was clipped by 2 bases and J by 8 bases, with 17 bases between them. CDR3 in amino acids: CATSDSTGTKLEAFF. The CDR3 bases are TGTGCCACCAGTGATTCAACCGGGACAAAGCTCGAAGCTTTCTTT.

The chain has TRBV25-1 and TRBJ2-1; a possible D gene is TRBD1 (5 bases). Trimming stripped 3 bases from V and 1 base from J, with 16 bases between. The CDR3 has 17 amino acids. In germline, CDR1 is MGHDK, CDR2 SYGVNS. The CDR3 bases are TGTGCCAGCAGTGACCAGGGTTGGTTCCCATCCTACAATGAGCAGTTCTTC. Protein: CASSDQGWFPSYNEQFF.

The chain employs TRBV6-4 and TRBJ2-1; 11 nucleotides agree with TRBD2. The CDR3 loop spans 17 amino acids. V shed 2 bases and J 4 bases; nucleotides not matched to a gene: 7. Germline V gene sequence: CDR1 MRHNA, CDR2 SNTAGT. CDR3 DNA: TGTGCCAGCAGTGACCATCCCGCTAGCGGGGGGTACAATGAGCAGTTCTTC. As protein: CASSDHPASGGYNEQFF.

This clone was seen once. The chain links TRBV27 to TRBJ1-1, with 7 positions matching TRBD1. The CDR3 loop spans 14 amino acids. Germline trimming cut 5 bases from V and 4 bases from J; bases unmatched to any gene: 7. CDR1 and CDR2 (germline): MNHEY, SMNVEV (reference sequence). Here the CDR3 reads CASSPTGAATEAFF. The CDR3 DNA follows: TGTGCCAGCAGTCCTACAGGGGCGGCCACTGAAGCTTTCTTT.

The V and J genes are TRBV5-6 and TRBJ2-7; 8 bases agree with TRBD1. CDR1 and CDR2 from the germline V gene are SGHDT and YYEEEE. Trimming cost V 2 bases and J 0 bases; bases outside gene matches: 10. The CDR3 extends over 17 amino acids. The CDR3, as DNA: TGTGCCAGCAGCTTATGGACAGGGCGATTTAGCTCCTACGAGCAGTACTTC. It translates to CASSLWTGRFSSYEQYF.

V usage is TRBV28 and J usage is TRBJ1-2; 8 positions match TRBD1. The CDR3 covers 16 residues. Germline V CDR1 and CDR2: MDHEN, SYDVKM. V was pared by 6 bases and J by 1 base, with 10 bases of the junction left unmatched. The CDR3 loop reads CASSQTFRGRNYGYTF. DNA of the CDR3: TGTGCCAGCAGCCAAACCTTCAGGGGGCGTAACTATGGCTACACCTTC.

The count of this clone is one. The V call is TRBV5-8, the J call TRBJ2-1; 10 bases line up with TRBD2. This CDR3 is 14 amino acids long. CDR1 and CDR2 (germline): SGHTS, YDEGEE. V was pared by 8 bases and J by 1 base, with 3 bases of the junction left unmatched. CDR3 protein: CASQRGGSYNEQFF. CDR3 nucleotide sequence: TGTGCCAGTCAGCGGGGGGGATCCTACAATGAGCAGTTCTTC.